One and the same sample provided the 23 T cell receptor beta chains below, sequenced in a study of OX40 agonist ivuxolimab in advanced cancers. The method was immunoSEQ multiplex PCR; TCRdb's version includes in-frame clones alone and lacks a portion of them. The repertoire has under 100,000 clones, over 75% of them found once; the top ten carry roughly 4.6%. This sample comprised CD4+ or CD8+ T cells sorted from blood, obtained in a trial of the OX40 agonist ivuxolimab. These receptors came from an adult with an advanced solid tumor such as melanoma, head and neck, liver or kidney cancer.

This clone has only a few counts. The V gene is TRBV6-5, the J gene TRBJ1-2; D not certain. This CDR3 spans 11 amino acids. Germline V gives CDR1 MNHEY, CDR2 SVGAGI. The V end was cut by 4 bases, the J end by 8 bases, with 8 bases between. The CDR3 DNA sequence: TGTGCCAGCAGTTGGGGTGGCGGCTACACCTTC. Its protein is CASSWGGGYTF.

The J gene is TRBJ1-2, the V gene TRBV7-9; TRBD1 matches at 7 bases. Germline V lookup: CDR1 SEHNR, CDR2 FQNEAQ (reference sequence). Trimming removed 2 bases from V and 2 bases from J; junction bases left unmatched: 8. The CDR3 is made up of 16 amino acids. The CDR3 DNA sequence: TGTGCCAGCAGCTTATTAGGCAGGGGGGAAAACTATGGCTACACCTTC. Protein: CASSLLGRGENYGYTF.

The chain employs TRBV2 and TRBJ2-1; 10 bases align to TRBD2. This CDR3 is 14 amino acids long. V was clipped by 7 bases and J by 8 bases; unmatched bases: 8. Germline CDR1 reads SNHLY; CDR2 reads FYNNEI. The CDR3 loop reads CASTPGLAFDEQFF. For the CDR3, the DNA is TGTGCCAGCACCCCGGGACTAGCGTTCGATGAGCAGTTCTTC.

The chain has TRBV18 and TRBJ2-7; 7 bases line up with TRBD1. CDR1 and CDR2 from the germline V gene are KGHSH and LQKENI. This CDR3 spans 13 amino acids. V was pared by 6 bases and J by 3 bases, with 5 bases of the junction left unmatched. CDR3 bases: TGTGCCAGCTCGTCACAGGGGTACTACGAGCAGTACTTC. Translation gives CASSSQGYYEQYF.

This CDR3 reads CASSPQSGNADTQYF. The CDR3 DNA reads as TGTGCCAGCAGCCCTCAAAGCGGGAATGCAGATACGCAGTATTTT. The rearrangement joins TRBV7-2 to TRBJ2-3; 7 bases align to TRBD2. Germline values: CDR1 SGHTA, CDR2 FQGNSA. The CDR3 extends over 15 amino acids. V dropped 5 bases and J dropped 4; count of bases not matched to a gene: 9. The entire variable domain, with the rest obtained from reference TRBV7-2 and TRBJ2-3, is as follows: GAGVSQSPSNKVTEKGKDVELRCDPISGHTALYWYRQSLGQGLEFLIYFQGNSAPDKSGLPSDRFSAERTGGSVSTLTIQRTQQEDSAVYLCASSPQSGNADTQYFGPGTRLTVL.

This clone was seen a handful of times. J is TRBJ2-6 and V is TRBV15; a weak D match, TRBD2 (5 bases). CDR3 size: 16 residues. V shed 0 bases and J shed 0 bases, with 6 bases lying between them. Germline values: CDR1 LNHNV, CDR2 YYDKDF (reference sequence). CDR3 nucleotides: TGTGCCACCAGCAGAGATACTAGCTCTGGGGCCAACGTCCTGACTTTC. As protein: CATSRDTSSGANVLTF.

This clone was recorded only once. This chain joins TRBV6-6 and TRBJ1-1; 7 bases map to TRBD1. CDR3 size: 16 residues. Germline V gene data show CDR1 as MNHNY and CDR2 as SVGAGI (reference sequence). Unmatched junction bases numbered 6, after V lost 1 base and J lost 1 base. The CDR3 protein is CASSYWTGLSNTEAFF. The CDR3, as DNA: TGTGCCAGCAGTTACTGGACAGGCTTATCGAACACTGAAGCTTTCTTT.

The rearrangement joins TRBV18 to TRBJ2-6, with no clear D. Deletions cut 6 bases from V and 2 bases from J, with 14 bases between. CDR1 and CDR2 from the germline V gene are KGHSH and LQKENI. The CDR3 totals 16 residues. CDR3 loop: CASSPTRAAGANVLTF. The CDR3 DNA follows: TGTGCCAGCTCGCCGACCCGGGCCGCTGGGGCCAACGTCCTGACTTTC.

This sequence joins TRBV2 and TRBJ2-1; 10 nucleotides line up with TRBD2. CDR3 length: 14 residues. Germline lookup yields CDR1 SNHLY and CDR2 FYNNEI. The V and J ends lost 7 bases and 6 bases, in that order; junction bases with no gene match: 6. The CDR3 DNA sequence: TGTGCCAGCACTCAAACTAGCGGGATCAATGAGCAGTTCTTC. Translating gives CASTQTSGINEQFF. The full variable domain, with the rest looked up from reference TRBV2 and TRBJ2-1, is EPEVTQTPSHQVTQMGQEVILRCVPISNHLYFYWYRQILGQKVEFLVSFYNNEISEKSEIFDDQFSVERPDGSNFTLKIRSTKLEDSAMYFCASTQTSGINEQFFGPGTRLTVL.

This CDR3 reads CASSPPGVAAFF. The CDR3 DNA sequence: TGTGCCAGCTCACCACCGGGTGTGGCAGCTTTCTTT. The chain is built from TRBV18 and TRBJ1-1; D call uncertain. This CDR3 has 12 residues. Germline V gene sequence: CDR1 KGHSH, CDR2 LQKENI. V was clipped by 0 bases and J by 10 bases, with 9 bases between them.

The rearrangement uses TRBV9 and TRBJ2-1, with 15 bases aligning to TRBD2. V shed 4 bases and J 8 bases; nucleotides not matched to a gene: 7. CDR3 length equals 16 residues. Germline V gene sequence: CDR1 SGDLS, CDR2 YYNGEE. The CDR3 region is CASSPGLAGGEDEQFF. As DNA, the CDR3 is TGTGCCAGCAGCCCGGGACTAGCGGGAGGTGAAGATGAGCAGTTCTTC. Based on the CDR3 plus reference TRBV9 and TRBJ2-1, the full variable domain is DSGVTQTPKHLITATGQRVTLRCSPRSGDLSVYWYQQSLDQGLQFLIQYYNGEERAKGNILERFSAQQFPDLHSELNLSSLELGDSALYFCASSPGLAGGEDEQFFGPGTRLTVL.

The CDR3 here is CASRKGQNSGSYGYTF. The CDR3 nucleotides read TGTGCCAGCAGAAAAGGACAGAACTCAGGATCCTATGGCTACACCTTC. This sequence joins TRBV4-2 and TRBJ1-2; a weak D match, TRBD1 (6 bases). Per germline, CDR1 LGHNA and CDR2 YNFKEQ. The V and J ends lost 6 bases and 4 bases respectively, with 21 bases between them. CDR3 size: 16 residues.

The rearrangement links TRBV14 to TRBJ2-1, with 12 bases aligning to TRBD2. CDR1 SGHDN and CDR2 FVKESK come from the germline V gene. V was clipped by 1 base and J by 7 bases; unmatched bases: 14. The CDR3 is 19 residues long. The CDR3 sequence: CASSQGLAGVWGGRNEQFF. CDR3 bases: TGTGCCAGCAGCCAAGGACTAGCGGGAGTGTGGGGGGGGCGGAATGAGCAGTTCTTC.

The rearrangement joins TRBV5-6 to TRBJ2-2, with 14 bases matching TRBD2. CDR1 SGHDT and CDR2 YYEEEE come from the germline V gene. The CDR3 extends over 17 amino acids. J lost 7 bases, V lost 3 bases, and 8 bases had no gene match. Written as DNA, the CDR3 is TGTGCCAGCAGCTCCAGGGGGACTAGCGGGAGTGTCGGGGAGCTGTTTTTT. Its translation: CASSSRGTSGSVGELFF.

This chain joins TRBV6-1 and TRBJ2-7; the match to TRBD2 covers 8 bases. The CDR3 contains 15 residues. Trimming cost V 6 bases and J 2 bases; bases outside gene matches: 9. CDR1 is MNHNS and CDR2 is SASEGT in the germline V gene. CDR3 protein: CASSGDSSGPYEQYF. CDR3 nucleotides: TGTGCCAGCAGCGGGGACTCTAGCGGGCCCTACGAGCAGTACTTC.

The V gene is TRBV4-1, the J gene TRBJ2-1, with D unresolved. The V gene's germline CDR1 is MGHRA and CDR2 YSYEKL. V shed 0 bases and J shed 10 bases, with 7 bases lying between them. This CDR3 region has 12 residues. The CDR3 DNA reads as TGCGCCAGCAGCCAAGACTTCATGGAGCAGTTCTTC. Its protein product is CASSQDFMEQFF.

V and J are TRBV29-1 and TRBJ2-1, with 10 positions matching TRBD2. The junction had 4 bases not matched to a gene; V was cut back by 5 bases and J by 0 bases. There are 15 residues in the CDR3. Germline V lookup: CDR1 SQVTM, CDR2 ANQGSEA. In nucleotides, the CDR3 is TGCAGCGTTAAGAGCGGGGGGGTCTCCTACAATGAGCAGTTCTTC. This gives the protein CSVKSGGVSYNEQFF.

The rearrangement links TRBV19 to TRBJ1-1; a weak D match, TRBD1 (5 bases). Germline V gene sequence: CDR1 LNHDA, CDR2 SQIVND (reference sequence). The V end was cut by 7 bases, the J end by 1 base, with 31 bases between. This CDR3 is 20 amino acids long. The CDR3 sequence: CASTQPGPPYRNGGNTEAFF. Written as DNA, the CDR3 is TGTGCCAGTACCCAACCGGGACCACCCTATCGTAACGGGGGGAACACTGAAGCTTTCTTT.

The CDR3 spells CAFITGQSILLSYEQYF. The CDR3 DNA follows: TGCGCCTTCATCACGGGACAGTCAATACTTCTATCCTACGAGCAGTACTTC. The genes are TRBV23-1 and TRBJ2-7; the match to TRBD1 covers 7 bases. TRBV23-1 is identified as an open reading frame with a role that is uncertain. This CDR3 has 17 amino acids. V shed 11 bases, J shed 1 base, and the junction held 20 bases outside the gene matches.

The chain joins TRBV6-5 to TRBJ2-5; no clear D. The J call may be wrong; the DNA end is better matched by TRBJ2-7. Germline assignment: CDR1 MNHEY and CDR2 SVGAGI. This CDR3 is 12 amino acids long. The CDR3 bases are TGTGCCAGCAGTTACATCCAGTCCGAGCAGTACTTC. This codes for CASSYIQSEQYF.

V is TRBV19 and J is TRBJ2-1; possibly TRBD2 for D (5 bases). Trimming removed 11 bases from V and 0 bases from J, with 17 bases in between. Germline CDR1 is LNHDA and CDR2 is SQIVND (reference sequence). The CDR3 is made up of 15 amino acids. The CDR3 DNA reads TGTGCCTCTAGGACCCGGGGTAGCTCCTACAATGAGCAGTTCTTC. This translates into CASRTRGSSYNEQFF.

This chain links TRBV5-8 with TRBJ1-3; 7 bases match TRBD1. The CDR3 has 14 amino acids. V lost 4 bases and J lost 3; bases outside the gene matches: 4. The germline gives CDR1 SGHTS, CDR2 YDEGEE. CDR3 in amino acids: CASSPGQHGNTIYF. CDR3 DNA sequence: TGTGCCAGCAGCCCGGGACAGCATGGAAACACCATATATTTT.

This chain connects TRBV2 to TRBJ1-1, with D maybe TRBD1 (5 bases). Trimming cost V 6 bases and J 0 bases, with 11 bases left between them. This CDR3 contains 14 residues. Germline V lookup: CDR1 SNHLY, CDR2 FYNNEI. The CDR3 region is CASRQDYMNTEAFF. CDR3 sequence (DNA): TGTGCCAGCAGACAGGACTACATGAACACTGAAGCTTTCTTT.